Given below is one TCR beta chain in context. Its antigen remains unknown. This sample stems from a study of cytomegalovirus exposure and HLA in healthy donors. Study results and limitations: A later analysis by the authors found several of the most significant clusters apparently linked to common viral pathogens. Data from an earlier analysis indicated that most TCR beta V segments were productive either about 87% or about 30% of the time. Later on, an analysis showed TCR association rates differing by HLA locus, with DRB1 the most and HLA-C the fewest.

PCR was performed using 60 Vbeta and 13 Jbeta primers. TCRdb's table, derived via immunoSEQ multiplex PCR, lists solely in-frame clones and lacks some. The data contain 130,000 or so clones, 60% to 80% of them singletons. Germline CDR1 MDHEN, CDR2 SYDVKM. This CDR3 contains 16 residues. The germline V and J ends were trimmed by 5 bases and 2 bases, with 15 bases remaining between them. The sample was PBMCs. This receptor was obtained from a man aged 45-65 years in good health and CMV-seronegative. The rearrangement uses TRBV28 and TRBJ2-2; D may be TRBD1 (6 bases). CDR3 residues: CASSVTGLPNTGELFF. The CDR3 coding sequence is TGTGCCAGCAGTGTTACAGGGTTACCTAACACCGGGGAGCTGTTTTTT.